This TCR beta chain comes out of a study of Graves' ophthalmopathy and Graves' hyperthyroidism. Study overall: Cases classed as stable hyperthyroidism had no ophthalmopathy within 18 months of follow-up.

As the template, RNA transcripts were used to amplify TCR beta CDR3 regions. First-round RT-PCR with HTBI primers preceded a second-round multiplex PCR. Using its own MiXCR run on the multiplex PCR reads, TCRdb lists one record per CDR3 protein. The sample has over a million distinct CDR3 sequences; 35% to 40% are singletons. Patients in the hyperthyroidism group, adults aged 18 to 65, were newly diagnosed, under 2 months' duration. Establishment of the diagnosis relied upon clinical symptoms, serum thyroxine, TRAb, thyroid ultrasound and orbital computed tomography. This clonotype was counted ten times or more. Its antigen is still unknown. Study-wide findings and caveats: The study's model predicted ophthalmopathy progression at roughly 69% sensitivity and approximately 72% specificity.

Germline CDR1 reads MNHNS; CDR2 reads SASEGT. The CDR3 length is 12 residues. Trimming cost V 7 bases and J 5 bases, with 11 bases left between them. The TCR sequence derives from an adult man with Graves' hyperthyroidism. Sequenced: peripheral blood or thyroid tissue (not recorded which). J is TRBJ2-5 and V is TRBV6-1; D remains unclear. CDR3 sequence: CASTTVTETQYF. The CDR3 DNA sequence: TGTGCCAGCACAACCGTTACGGAGACCCAGTACTTC.